This T cell receptor beta chain was obtained from a study of Graves' ophthalmopathy and Graves' hyperthyroidism. Study-wide findings and caveats: The 13-signature model separated ophthalmopathy from stable hyperthyroidism at 85% to 90% sensitivity and around 81% specificity. Ophthalmopathy progression cases were predicted by the model with roughly 68% sensitivity and around 72% specificity.

As concerns this clonotype: Its antigen is undetermined. Given a much more abundant clone one base away, this may be a read error.

The TCR beta CDR3 regions underwent amplification from RNA transcripts. HTBI primers were employed in first-round RT-PCR, then a second-round multiplex PCR followed. One entry per CDR3 protein, called by TCRdb with MiXCR from the multiplex PCR reads. Among roughly 600,000 distinct CDR3 sequences listed, under 45% were seen once. Sequencing was performed on peripheral blood or thyroid tissue (not recorded which). The sequence came from an adult man with Graves' hyperthyroidism.

The CDR3 loop reads CASSRERTEAFF. Here the CDR3 DNA reads TGTGCCAGCAGCCGGGAAAGGACTGAAGCTTTCTTT. The rearrangement joins TRBV7-9 to TRBJ1-1; no firm D call. Trimming left V 5 bases short and J 5 bases short, with 9 bases between. The CDR3 extends over 12 amino acids. Germline V gene lookup returns CDR1 SEHNR and CDR2 FQNEAQ (reference sequence). Filled out from reference TRBV7-9 and TRBJ1-1, the complete variable domain reads DTGVSQNPRHKITKRGQNVTFRCDPISEHNRLYWYRQTLGQGPEFLTYFQNEAQLEKSRLLSDRFSAERPKGSFSTLEIQRTEQGDSAMYLCASSRERTEAFFGQGTRLTVV.